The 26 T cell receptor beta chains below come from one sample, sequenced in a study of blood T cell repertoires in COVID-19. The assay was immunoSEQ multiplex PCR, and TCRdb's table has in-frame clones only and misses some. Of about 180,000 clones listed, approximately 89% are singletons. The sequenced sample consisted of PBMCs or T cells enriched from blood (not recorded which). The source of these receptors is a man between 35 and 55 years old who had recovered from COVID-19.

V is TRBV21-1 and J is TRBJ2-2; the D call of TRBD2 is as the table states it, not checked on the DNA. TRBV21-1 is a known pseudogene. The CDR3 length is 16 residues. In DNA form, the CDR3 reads TGTGCCAGCAGCAAATGGAGGGGACGAGGTCCCGGGGAGCTGTTTTTT. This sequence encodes CASSKWRGRGPGELFF.

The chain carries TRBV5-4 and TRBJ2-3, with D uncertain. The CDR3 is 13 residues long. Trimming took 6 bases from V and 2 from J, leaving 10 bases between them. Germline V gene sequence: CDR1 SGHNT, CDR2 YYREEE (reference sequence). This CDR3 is CASMSPNTDTQYF. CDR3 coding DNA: TGTGCCAGCATGTCCCCAAACACAGATACGCAGTATTTT.

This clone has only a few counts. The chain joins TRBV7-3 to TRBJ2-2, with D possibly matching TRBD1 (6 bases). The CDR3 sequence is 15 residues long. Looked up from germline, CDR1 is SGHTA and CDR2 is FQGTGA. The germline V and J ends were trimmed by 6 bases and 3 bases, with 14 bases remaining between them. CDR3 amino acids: CASSQSGADTGELFF. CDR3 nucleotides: TGTGCCAGCAGTCAGTCAGGGGCGGACACCGGGGAGCTGTTTTTT.

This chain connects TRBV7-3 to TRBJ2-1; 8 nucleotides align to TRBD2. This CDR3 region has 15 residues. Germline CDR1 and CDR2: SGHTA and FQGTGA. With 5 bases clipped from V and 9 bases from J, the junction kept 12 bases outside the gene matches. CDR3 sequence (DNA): TGTGCCAGCAGCGGAGTGGGACTAGTGGCGTCTGAGCAGTTCTTC. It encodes CASSGVGLVASEQFF.

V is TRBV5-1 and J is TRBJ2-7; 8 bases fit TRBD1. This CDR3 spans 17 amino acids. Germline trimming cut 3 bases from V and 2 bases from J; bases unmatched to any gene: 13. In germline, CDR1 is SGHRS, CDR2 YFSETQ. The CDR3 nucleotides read TGCGCCAGCAGCTCTCCTCAGGGGGCTGATTACACCTACGAGCAGTACTTC. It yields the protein CASSSPQGADYTYEQYF.

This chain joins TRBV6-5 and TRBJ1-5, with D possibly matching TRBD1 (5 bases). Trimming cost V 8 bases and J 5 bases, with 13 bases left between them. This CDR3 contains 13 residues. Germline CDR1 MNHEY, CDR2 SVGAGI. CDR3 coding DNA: TGTGCCAGCGGAGGGACGTCGGATCAGCCCCAGCATTTT. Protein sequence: CASGGTSDQPQHF.

The CDR3 region has the DNA TGTGCCAGCAGTTCCGGGACAGACACAGATACGCAGTATTTT. Translating it yields CASSSGTDTDTQYF. The chain joins TRBV5-4 to TRBJ2-3; 7 bases match TRBD1. CDR1 SGHNT and CDR2 YYREEE come from the germline V gene (reference sequence). This CDR3 contains 14 residues. Unmatched junction bases numbered 5, after V lost 5 bases and J lost 2 bases.

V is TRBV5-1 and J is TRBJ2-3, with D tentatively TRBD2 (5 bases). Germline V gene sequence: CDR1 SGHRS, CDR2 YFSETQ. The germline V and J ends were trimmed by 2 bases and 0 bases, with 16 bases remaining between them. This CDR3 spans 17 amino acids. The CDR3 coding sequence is TGCGCCAGCAGCTTTTGGACTCAGATAGATAGCACAGATACGCAGTATTTT. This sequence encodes CASSFWTQIDSTDTQYF.

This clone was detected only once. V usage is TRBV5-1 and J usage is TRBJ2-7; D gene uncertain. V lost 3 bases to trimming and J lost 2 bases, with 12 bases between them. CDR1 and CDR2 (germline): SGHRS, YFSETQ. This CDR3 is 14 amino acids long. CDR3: CASSSVGSPYEQYF. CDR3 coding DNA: TGCGCCAGCAGCTCGGTGGGCTCGCCCTACGAGCAGTACTTC.

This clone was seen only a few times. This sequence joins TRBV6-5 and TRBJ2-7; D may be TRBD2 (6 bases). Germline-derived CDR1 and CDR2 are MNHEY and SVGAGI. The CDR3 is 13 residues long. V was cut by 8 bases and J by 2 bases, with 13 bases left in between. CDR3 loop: CASGDSGPYEQYF. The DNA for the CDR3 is TGTGCCAGCGGGGATAGCGGTCCCTACGAGCAGTACTTC.

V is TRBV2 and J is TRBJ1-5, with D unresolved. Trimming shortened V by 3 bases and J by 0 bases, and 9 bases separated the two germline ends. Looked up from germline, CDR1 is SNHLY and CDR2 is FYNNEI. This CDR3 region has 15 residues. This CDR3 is CASSEAINSNQPQHF. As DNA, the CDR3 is TGTGCCAGCAGTGAGGCAATCAATAGCAATCAGCCCCAGCATTTT.

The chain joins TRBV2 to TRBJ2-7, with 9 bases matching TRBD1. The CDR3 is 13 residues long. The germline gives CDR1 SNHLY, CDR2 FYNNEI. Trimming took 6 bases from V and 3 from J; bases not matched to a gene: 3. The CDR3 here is CASRVTGGYEQYF. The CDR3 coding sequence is TGTGCCAGCAGAGTGACAGGGGGCTACGAGCAGTACTTC.

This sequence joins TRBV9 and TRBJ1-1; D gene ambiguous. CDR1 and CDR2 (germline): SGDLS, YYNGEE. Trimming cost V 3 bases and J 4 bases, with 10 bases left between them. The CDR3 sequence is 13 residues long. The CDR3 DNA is TGTGCCAGCAGCGGCGGTGTTAGCACTGAAGCTTTCTTT. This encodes CASSGGVSTEAFF. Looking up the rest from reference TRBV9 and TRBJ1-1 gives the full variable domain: DSGVTQTPKHLITATGQRVTLRCSPRSGDLSVYWYQQSLDQGLQFLIQYYNGEERAKGNILERFSAQQFPDLHSELNLSSLELGDSALYFCASSGGVSTEAFFGQGTRLTVV.

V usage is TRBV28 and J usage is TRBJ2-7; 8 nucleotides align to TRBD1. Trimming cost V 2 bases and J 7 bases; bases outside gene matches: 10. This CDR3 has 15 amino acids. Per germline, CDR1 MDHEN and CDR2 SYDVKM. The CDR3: CASSLGQGRLMEQYF. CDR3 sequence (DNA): TGTGCCAGCAGTTTAGGACAGGGAAGGTTGATGGAGCAGTACTTC.

CDR3 DNA sequence: TGTGCCAGCAGTTTTCGGGAAAAACTGTTTTTT. It encodes CASSFREKLFF. The chain is built from TRBV12-3 or TRBV12-4 and TRBJ1-4; no clear D gene. Trimming removed 3 bases at V and 8 bases at J, with 4 bases between. This CDR3 region has 11 residues.

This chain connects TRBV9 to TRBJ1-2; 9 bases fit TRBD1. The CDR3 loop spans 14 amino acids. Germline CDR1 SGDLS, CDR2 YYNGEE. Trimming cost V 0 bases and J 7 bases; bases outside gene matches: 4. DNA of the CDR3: TGTGCCAGCAGCGTAGGGGGACAGGGTGCTGGCTACACCTTC. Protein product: CASSVGGQGAGYTF.

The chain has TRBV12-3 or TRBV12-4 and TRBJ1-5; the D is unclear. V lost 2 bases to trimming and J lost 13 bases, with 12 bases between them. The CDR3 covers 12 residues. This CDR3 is CASSLSGAGQHF. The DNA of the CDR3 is TGTGCCAGCAGTTTATCGGGAGCTGGACAGCATTTT.

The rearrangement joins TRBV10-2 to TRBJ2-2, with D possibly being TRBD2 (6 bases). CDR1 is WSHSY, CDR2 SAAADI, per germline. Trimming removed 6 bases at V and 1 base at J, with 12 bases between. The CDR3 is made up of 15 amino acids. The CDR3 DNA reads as TGCGCCAGCAGGGCGACTAGGGGGAACACCGGGGAGCTGTTTTTT. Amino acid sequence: CASRATRGNTGELFF.

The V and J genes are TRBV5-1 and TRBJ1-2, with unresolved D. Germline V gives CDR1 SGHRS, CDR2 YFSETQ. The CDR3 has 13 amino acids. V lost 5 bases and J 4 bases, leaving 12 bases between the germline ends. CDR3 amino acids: CASRREGTYGYTF. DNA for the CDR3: TGCGCCAGCAGAAGGGAGGGTACCTATGGCTACACCTTC.

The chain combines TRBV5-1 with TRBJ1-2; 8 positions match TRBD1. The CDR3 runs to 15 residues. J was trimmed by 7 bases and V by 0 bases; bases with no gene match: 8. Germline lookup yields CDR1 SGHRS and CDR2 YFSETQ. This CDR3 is CASSLERTGRSGYTF. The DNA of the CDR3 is TGCGCCAGCAGCTTGGAACGGACAGGGAGAAGTGGCTACACCTTC.

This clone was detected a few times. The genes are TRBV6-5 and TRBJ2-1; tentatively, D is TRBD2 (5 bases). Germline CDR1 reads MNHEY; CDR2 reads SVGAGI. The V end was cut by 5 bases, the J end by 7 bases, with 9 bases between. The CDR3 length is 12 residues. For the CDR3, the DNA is TGTGCCAGCAGTCCCGGGGAGAATGAGCAGTTCTTC. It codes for CASSPGENEQFF.

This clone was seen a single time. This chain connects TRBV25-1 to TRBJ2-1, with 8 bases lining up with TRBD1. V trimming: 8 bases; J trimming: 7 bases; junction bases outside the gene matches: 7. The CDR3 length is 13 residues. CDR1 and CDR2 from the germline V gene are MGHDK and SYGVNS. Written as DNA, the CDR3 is TGTGCCAGCGGAACAGGGGGTCCGAATGAGCAGTTCTTC. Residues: CASGTGGPNEQFF.

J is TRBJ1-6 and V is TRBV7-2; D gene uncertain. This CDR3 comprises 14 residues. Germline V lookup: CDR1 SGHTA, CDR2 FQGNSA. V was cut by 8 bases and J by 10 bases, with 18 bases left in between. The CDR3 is CASARQGDMSPLHF. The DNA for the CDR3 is TGTGCCAGCGCCAGGCAAGGCGATATGTCACCCCTCCACTTT.

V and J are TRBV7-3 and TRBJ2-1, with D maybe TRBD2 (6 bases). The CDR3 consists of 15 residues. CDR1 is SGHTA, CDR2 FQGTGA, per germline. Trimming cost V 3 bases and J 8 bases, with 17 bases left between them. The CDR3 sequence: CASSFWRAVGDEQFF. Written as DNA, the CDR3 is TGTGCCAGCAGCTTCTGGAGGGCCGTTGGGGATGAGCAGTTCTTC.

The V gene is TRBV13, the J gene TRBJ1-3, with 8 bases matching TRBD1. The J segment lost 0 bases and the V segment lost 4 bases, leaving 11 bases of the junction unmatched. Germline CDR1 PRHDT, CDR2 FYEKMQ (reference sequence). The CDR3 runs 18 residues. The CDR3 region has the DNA TGTGCCAGCAGCTACCGACAGGGGTTAGCCCGCTCTGGAAACACCATATATTTT. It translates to CASSYRQGLARSGNTIYF.

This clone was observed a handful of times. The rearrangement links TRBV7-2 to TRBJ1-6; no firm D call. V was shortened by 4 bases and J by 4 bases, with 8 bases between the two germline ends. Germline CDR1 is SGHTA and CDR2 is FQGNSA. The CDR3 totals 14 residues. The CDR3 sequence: CASSWSQYNSPLHF. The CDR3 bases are TGTGCCAGCAGCTGGTCTCAGTATAATTCACCCCTCCACTTT.